The TCR beta chain described here comes from a study of regulatory T cells in long-lasting Graves disease (dated by TCRdb to 2020 to 2022). Regarding the complete study: Newly diagnosed Graves' disease patients had taken antithyroid drugs for less than 3 months. Patients with persistent Graves' disease were compared with patients with newly diagnosed Graves' disease using TCR sequencing and RNA sequencing of peripheral blood. The study was conducted in China and was registered as a clinical trial. A total of roughly 33 samples were covered by TCR sequencing, comprising some 13 persistent and approximately 20 newly diagnosed Graves' disease patients.

CDR1 SEHNR and CDR2 FQNEAQ were looked up in the germline V gene (reference sequence). Inclusive of the bounding cysteine and phenylalanine, the CDR3 is 16 residues long. Only CDR3 DNA remains: 48 bases, in frame from the first base. The trim is 3 bases for V and 5 bases for J, with a gap of 20 bases between the germline ends. Library preparation employed multiplex PCR. Sequencing took place on an Illumina HiSeq 4000. iRepertoire HTBI primers and Arm-PCR amplification of CDR3 regions were used to construct TCR beta libraries. Before sequencing, the PCR products underwent gel purification. The original pipeline was this. A total of around 66 TRBV and 14 TRBJ segments were identified across samples and were used for gene usage analysis of CDR3 amino acid clonotypes. COPE and FqMerger were used to merge filtered high-quality paired reads into contigs. BLAST was used to align contigs to IMGT TRBV, TRBD and TRBJ reference genes, and CDR3 was defined according to IMGT. Any clonotype with a frequency above 0.1% was counted as a highly expanded clone. Repertoire diversity was measured by Shannon entropy, and V-J evenness by the Gini coefficient. A clonotype found in more than one individual was treated as public. TCRdb trimmed public reads at Q25 via fastp, called clones via MiXCR and kept in-frame beta chains. Rows are unified per CDR3 protein, each entry keeping the most common DNA and genes. V and J calls and clone size were set by TCRdb, not the authors. This sample gives about 540,000 distinct CDR3 sequences in total; 13% of them show up just once. The ten largest make up about 10% of the sample.

This clonotype was seen at least ten times. What antigen it recognizes has not been identified. No base qualities exist here, and no much larger clone lies one base off it. The time point tag for this specimen amounts to: newly diagnosed GD, antithyroid drugs for less than 3 months. For both TCR sequencing and RNA sequencing, RNA was extracted from PBMCs in TRIzol. The diagnosis of Graves' disease followed American Thyroid Association guidelines. Patients were recruited from an endocrinology department in Xi'an, China. From each patient, approximately 10 milliliters of peripheral blood was collected into an EDTA anticoagulant tube. Ficoll Paque Plus density gradient separation was used to isolate PBMCs, and no further T cell sorting was done. An Agilent 2100 Bioanalyzer and agarose gel were used to check RNA quality, while a NanoDrop 2000 measured RNA concentration. The study at large found these results: Because the primary lesion, thyroid tissue, could not be accessed, the study looked at peripheral blood alone. Sequencing and analysis were limited to the TCR beta chain. Lower TCR Shannon entropy and fewer highly expanded clones were observed in persistent Graves' disease patients than in newly diagnosed patients, which suggested clonal expansion. Patients with persistent disease shared more public clonotypes (fewer than 3,000) than newly diagnosed patients did (more than 900). The authors noted that the small sample size was a limitation that may lower accuracy. Preferential use of TRBV28, TRBJ1-2 and TRBJ2-5 was observed in persistent disease, whereas TRBV20-1 and TRBJ2-1 were favored in newly diagnosed disease.

The data also belong to a second study, concerning T cells in Graves' hyperthyroidism and ophthalmopathy. The second paper further reports: Stable Graves' hyperthyroidism was defined as the absence of progression to ophthalmopathy over 18 months of follow-up. Hyperthyroidism patients were newly diagnosed, had a disease duration of under 2 months, and were aged 18 to 65 years. Exclusion was applied to patients with uncontrolled infections, other autoimmune diseases, pregnancy or lactation. Diagnoses relied on clinical symptoms, serum thyroxine and TRAb, thyroid ultrasound and orbital computed tomography. The TCR CDR3 was subjected to a first round of RT-PCR using the HTBI primer set and the Qiagen OneStep RT-PCR kit. Blood samples also contained most of the expanded thyroid clonotypes (frequency above 0.001), which suggests that blood repertoires may reflect thyroid immune responses. A model built on a 13 V-J signature distinguished ophthalmopathy from stable hyperthyroidism, reaching 87.88% sensitivity and under 84% specificity in cross-validation and 80%/75% in testing. In validation, the model predicted progression to ophthalmopathy a median of around six months before onset, with about 67% sensitivity and almost 75% specificity. To identify distinguishing TCR V-J signatures, a discovery cohort of 90 to 100 patients was used, comprising approximately 40 with Graves' ophthalmopathy and 57 with stable Graves' hyperthyroidism. Prospective prediction of ophthalmopathy was tested in an independent validation cohort consisting of 18 hyperthyroidism patients and some 17 patients who later progressed to ophthalmopathy. For training and testing, the roughly 100 patients in the discovery cohort were randomly divided in a 7:3 ratio. Thyroid tissue and blood T-cell repertoires from about six Graves' hyperthyroidism patients were also compared in the study. After blood sampling, hyperthyroidism patients were treated with methimazole at a starting dose of 30 mg daily, and ophthalmopathy patients were treated with high-dose intravenous methylprednisolone. Libraries were constructed in a second round of multiplex PCR, after which size selection and purification were performed. Paired-end sequencing of the libraries was performed with 100 bp reads on an Illumina HiSeq2000. SOAPnuke was used to process the raw data, throwing out any read that contained adapters or uncalled bases, had a mean Phred below 15, or lacked an exact constant-primer or identifier match. High-quality paired reads were merged with COPE v1.2.5, and unique nucleotide sequences were defined as clonotypes. Clonotypes were aligned to IMGT TRBV, TRBD and TRBJ reference segments using MiTCR v1.1. Analysis was restricted to V-J combinations with a frequency above 0.0001, which covered just over 98% of repertoires. The TCS score was defined as F50 (clonal expansion) divided by E x V (chaos), with BLOSUM62-based TCRdist calculated between CDR3 peptides within each V-J. Welch's t-statistics and random forest reduced 450 to 600 V-J features to roughly 13, which were used in a naive Bayes classifier (R e1071). No statistical method was used to set the sample size in advance, and investigators knew the group allocation. The paper describes TCR Vbeta CDR3 sequencing of 135 peripheral blood samples, made up of under 50 ophthalmopathy patients, roughly 80 hyperthyroidism patients and 17 progressor patients.

The TCR comes from a man aged 25-45 years with Graves disease. Donor details come from another sample of the same person, matched by shared clones. The chain is assembled from TRBV7-9 and TRBJ2-7; TRBD1 is perhaps the D gene, given 6 matching bases. The sample was peripheral blood mononuclear cells (PBMCs), taken at new diagnosis, from a patient treated with antithyroid drugs. The nucleotides are TGTGCCAGCAGCTTGGGACAATCGGGAACCCCCCACGAGCAGTACTTC. Translated, it reads CASSLGQSGTPHEQYF.